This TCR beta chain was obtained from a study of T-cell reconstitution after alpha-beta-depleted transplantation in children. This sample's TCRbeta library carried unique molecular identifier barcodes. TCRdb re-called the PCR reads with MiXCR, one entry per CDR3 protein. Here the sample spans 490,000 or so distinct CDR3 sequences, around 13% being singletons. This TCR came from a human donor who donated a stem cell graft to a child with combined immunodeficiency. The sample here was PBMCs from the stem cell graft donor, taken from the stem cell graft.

The CDR3 is CSARVIADTQYF. CDR3 DNA sequence: TGCAGTGCTAGAGTGATAGCAGATACGCAGTATTTT. This chain links TRBV20-1 with TRBJ2-3, with D hard to call. The V and J ends lost 1 base and 4 bases respectively, with 6 bases between them. Germline lookup yields CDR1 DFQATT and CDR2 SNEGSKA (reference sequence). This CDR3 has 12 amino acids.